The 21 T cell receptor beta chains given below trace back to one sample, sequenced in a study of blood T cell repertoires in COVID-19. Profiling relied on immunoSEQ multiplex PCR, and the TCRdb table lists in-frame clones only, not all of them. The sample consists of 50,000 to 65,000 clones, approximately 88% of them appearing once. The sample comprised peripheral blood. Receptors originate from a man aged 50 to 60 with active COVID-19.

This sequence joins TRBV27 and TRBJ2-7, with 8 bases matching TRBD1. Germline lookup yields CDR1 MNHEY and CDR2 SMNVEV (reference sequence). V lost 8 bases and J lost 0; bases outside the gene matches: 15. CDR3 length: 17 amino acids. The CDR3 sequence is CASPPGQGHLNSYEQYF. The DNA for the CDR3 is TGTGCCAGCCCCCCCGGACAGGGTCATCTTAACTCCTACGAGCAGTACTTC.

This clone was counted a single time. An end of the junction does not agree with germline; a read error may underlie this. The rearrangement links TRBV9 to TRBJ2-7; D possibly corresponds to TRBD2 (7 bases). Germline V gene sequence: CDR1 SGDLS, CDR2 YYNGEE. The CDR3 contains 15 residues. CDR3 sequence (DNA): TGTGCCAGCCGCGTAGAAGGGGGGGGGCCCGACGAGCAGTACTTC. Amino acids: CASRVEGGGPDEQYF.

The rearrangement uses TRBV19 and TRBJ2-7; D is ambiguous. CDR1 LNHDA and CDR2 SQIVND come from the germline V gene (reference sequence). This CDR3 contains 13 residues. The germline V and J ends were trimmed by 2 bases and 6 bases, with 11 bases remaining between them. CDR3 nucleotides: TGTGCCAGTAGTATATACGGTGCCTCCGAGCAGTACTTC. Protein sequence: CASSIYGASEQYF. Full variable domain (outside the CDR3, taken from reference TRBV19 and TRBJ2-7): DGGITQSPKYLFRKEGQNVTLSCEQNLNHDAMYWYRQDPGQGLRLIYYSQIVNDFQKGDIAEGYSVSREKKESFPLTVTSAQKNPTAFYLCASSIYGASEQYFGPGTRLTVT.

The chain joins TRBV19 to TRBJ2-7; 11 bases align to TRBD2. The CDR3 has 15 amino acids. Germline CDR1 LNHDA, CDR2 SQIVND (reference sequence). V lost 3 bases to trimming and J lost 1 base; unmatched junction nucleotides: 2. In DNA form, the CDR3 reads TGTGCCAGTAGTATCGTAGCGGGGGGGTCCTACGAGCAGTACTTC. Its translation: CASSIVAGGSYEQYF. Full variable domain (missing parts from reference TRBV19 and TRBJ2-7): DGGITQSPKYLFRKEGQNVTLSCEQNLNHDAMYWYRQDPGQGLRLIYYSQIVNDFQKGDIAEGYSVSREKKESFPLTVTSAQKNPTAFYLCASSIVAGGSYEQYFGPGTRLTVT.

V usage is TRBV7-9 and J usage is TRBJ1-2; the match to TRBD1 covers 7 bases. V shed 5 bases and J 3 bases; nucleotides not matched to a gene: 3. This CDR3 has 13 amino acids. Per the germline V gene, CDR1 is SEHNR and CDR2 is FQNEAQ (reference sequence). The CDR3 reads CASSLGTDYGYTF. CDR3 in DNA: TGTGCCAGCAGCCTCGGGACAGACTATGGCTACACCTTC.

CDR3 DNA sequence: TGTGCCAGCAGTTCCGACTTTGACCCCACCGGGGAGCTGTTTTTT. Translated: CASSSDFDPTGELFF. The chain uses TRBV27 and TRBJ2-2; D gene ambiguous. The germline gives CDR1 MNHEY, CDR2 SMNVEV (reference sequence). V dropped 4 bases and J dropped 4 bases, with 13 bases sitting between them. This CDR3 region has 15 residues.

The chain couples TRBV5-1 to TRBJ1-3, with unresolved D. The CDR3 is 15 amino acids. Trimming cost V 0 bases and J 0 bases, with 7 bases left between them. Germline-derived CDR1 and CDR2 are SGHRS and YFSETQ. The CDR3 protein is CASSLDGGSGNTIYF. The CDR3 DNA reads TGCGCCAGCAGCTTGGACGGCGGCTCTGGAAACACCATATATTTT.

The chain employs TRBV7-9 and TRBJ1-5; D ambiguous. V was shortened by 2 bases and J by 4 bases, with 6 bases between the two germline ends. Germline-derived CDR1 and CDR2 are SEHNR and FQNEAQ (reference sequence). This CDR3 spans 13 amino acids. The CDR3 nucleotides read TGTGCCAGCAGCTTACAGGCTAATCAGCCCCAGCATTTT. Encoded protein: CASSLQANQPQHF.

The rearrangement links TRBV5-1 to TRBJ2-5; perhaps TRBD2 as D (5 bases). The V and J ends lost 3 bases and 5 bases respectively, with 11 bases between them. The CDR3 runs to 13 residues. Germline CDR1 is SGHRS and CDR2 is YFSETQ. The CDR3 region is CASSSGERETQYF. In DNA, the CDR3 is TGCGCCAGCAGCTCTGGGGAGCGGGAGACCCAGTACTTC.

The CDR3 region is CASTGTSGGLDTQYF. In DNA, the CDR3 is TGCGCCAGCACCGGGACTAGCGGGGGGCTAGATACGCAGTATTTT. The chain uses TRBV5-1 and TRBJ2-3, with 15 bases fitting TRBD2. Per germline, CDR1 SGHRS and CDR2 YFSETQ. V lost 6 bases to trimming and J lost 5 bases; unmatched junction nucleotides: 4. CDR3 length: 15 residues. The full variable domain, with the rest looked up from reference TRBV5-1 and TRBJ2-3, is KAGVTQTPRYLIKTRGQQVTLSCSPISGHRSVSWYQQTPGQGLQFLFEYFSETQRNKGNFPGRFSGRQFSNSRSEMNVSTLELGDSALYLCASTGTSGGLDTQYFGPGTRLTVL.

The rearrangement uses TRBV29-1 and TRBJ1-4; 7 bases match TRBD1. The CDR3 has 14 residues. V trimming: 5 bases; J trimming: 3 bases; junction bases outside the gene matches: 6. Germline V gene sequence: CDR1 SQVTM, CDR2 ANQGSEA. The CDR3 spells CSVLAGTANEKLFF. CDR3 bases: TGCAGCGTTCTGGCCGGGACAGCTAATGAAAAACTGTTTTTT.

This clone was seen only a few times. The chain uses TRBV4-1 and TRBJ1-6; 8 bases are shared with TRBD1. From germline, CDR1 is MGHRA and CDR2 YSYEKL. The length of the CDR3 is 15 residues. V trimming: 1 base; J trimming: 10 bases; junction bases outside the gene matches: 6. The CDR3 sequence: CASSQVFTGGSPLHF. In DNA form, the CDR3 reads TGCGCCAGCAGCCAAGTTTTCACAGGGGGATCACCCCTCCACTTT.

This clone was observed once. The CDR3 DNA reads TGTGCCTGTAACGGGGCGGGGGGTAGAGAGCAGTTCTTC. This translates into CACNGAGGREQFF. The V and J genes are TRBV30 and TRBJ2-1; 8 nucleotides line up with TRBD2. This CDR3 spans 13 amino acids. The ends lost 6 bases at V and 10 bases at J; junction bases unmatched: 11. Germline CDR1 is GTSNPN and CDR2 is SVGIG (reference sequence).

This clone has only one observation. The V gene is TRBV6-6, the J gene TRBJ2-3; TRBD2 agrees at 8 bases. Germline-derived CDR1 and CDR2 are MNHNY and SVGAGI (reference sequence). Trimming removed 8 bases from V and 0 bases from J; junction bases left unmatched: 10. CDR3 length equals 16 residues. The CDR3 is CASVSSGGLSTDTQYF. The CDR3 coding sequence is TGTGCCAGCGTTAGCAGCGGGGGCCTAAGCACAGATACGCAGTATTTT.

The chain carries TRBV4-1 and TRBJ1-5; no clear D. The CDR3 covers 15 residues. CDR1 and CDR2 (germline): MGHRA, YSYEKL. Between the trimmed V and J ends, which lost 2 bases and 3 bases, there was a span of 11 bases. The CDR3 region is CASSQQTRNNQPQHF. The CDR3 bases are TGCGCCAGCAGCCAACAGACAAGGAACAATCAGCCCCAGCATTTT.

This clone has only one observation. V and J are TRBV7-2 and TRBJ1-5, with no clear D. V was shortened by 3 bases and J by 0 bases, with 6 bases between the two germline ends. Germline CDR1 and CDR2: SGHTA and FQGNSA. The CDR3 sequence is 14 residues long. CDR3 bases: TGTGCCAGCAGCTTCCAGATTAGCAATCAGCCCCAGCATTTT. Its translation is CASSFQISNQPQHF.

V usage is TRBV19 and J usage is TRBJ2-2, with TRBD2 as a possible D gene (5 bases). The germline V gene has CDR1 LNHDA and CDR2 SQIVND (reference sequence). The CDR3 has 15 residues. The V gene lost 5 bases and the J gene lost 2 bases, with 12 bases spanning the gap. The CDR3 nucleotides read TGTGCCAGTAGTGCCCGAGCGGATAACACCGGGGAGCTGTTTTTT. Protein product: CASSARADNTGELFF.

The DNA for the CDR3 is TGTGCCAGCAGCTGGGGAAGGCGGGGGGTAAATGAGCAGTTCTTC. Translating gives CASSWGRRGVNEQFF. The gene calls are TRBV7-2 and TRBJ2-1; 8 bases agree with TRBD2. Germline values: CDR1 SGHTA, CDR2 FQGNSA. With 4 bases clipped from V and 7 bases from J, the junction kept 9 bases outside the gene matches. The CDR3 spans 15 residues.

J is TRBJ2-2 and V is TRBV9; 9 bases fit TRBD1. Unmatched junction bases numbered 8, after V lost 6 bases and J lost 5 bases. Per germline, CDR1 SGDLS and CDR2 YYNGEE. CDR3 length: 15 amino acids. Here the CDR3 reads CASTRGQGWTGELFF. The CDR3 coding sequence is TGTGCCAGCACCAGGGGACAGGGATGGACCGGGGAGCTGTTTTTT.

J is TRBJ2-3 and V is TRBV6-5, with a tentative D call TRBD2 (6 bases). The germline V gene has CDR1 MNHEY and CDR2 SVGAGI. V was clipped by 4 bases and J by 2 bases, with 10 bases between them. The length of the CDR3 is 14 residues. The CDR3 protein is CASSLGTSTDTQYF. In nucleotides, the CDR3 is TGTGCCAGCAGTTTAGGGACTTCCACAGATACGCAGTATTTT.

V is TRBV12-3 or TRBV12-4 and J is TRBJ1-4; D is possibly TRBD1 (5 bases). Trimming stripped 6 bases from V and 6 bases from J, with 11 bases between. The CDR3 covers 13 residues. The CDR3 DNA sequence: TGTGCCAGCAGCCAGGGAGGTTATGAAAAACTGTTTTTT. This translates into CASSQGGYEKLFF.